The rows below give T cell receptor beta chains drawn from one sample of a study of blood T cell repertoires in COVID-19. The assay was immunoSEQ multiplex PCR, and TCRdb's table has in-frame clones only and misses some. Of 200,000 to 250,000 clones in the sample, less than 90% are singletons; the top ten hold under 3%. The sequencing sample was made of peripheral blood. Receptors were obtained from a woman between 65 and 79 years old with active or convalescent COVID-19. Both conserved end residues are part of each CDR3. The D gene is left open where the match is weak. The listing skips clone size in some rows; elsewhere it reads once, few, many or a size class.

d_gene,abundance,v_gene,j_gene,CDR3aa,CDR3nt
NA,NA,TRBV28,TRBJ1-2,CASSSGVDGYTF,TGTGCCAGCAGCTCAGGGGTAGATGGCTACACCTTC
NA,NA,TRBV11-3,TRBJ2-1,CASSGGTRINNEQFF,TGTGCCAGCAGCGGTGGGACACGCATTAACAATGAGCAGTTCTTC
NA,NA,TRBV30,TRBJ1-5,CAWSFGVEQPQHF,TGTGCCTGGAGTTTCGGGGTCGAACAGCCCCAGCATTTT
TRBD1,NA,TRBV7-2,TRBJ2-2,CASSPPPGGRTGELFF,TGTGCCAGCAGCCCCCCCCCAGGGGGCAGGACCGGGGAGCTGTTTTTT
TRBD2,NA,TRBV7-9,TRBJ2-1,CASSLVPSGGVVEQFF,TGTGCCAGCAGCTTAGTTCCTAGCGGGGGGGTGGTTGAGCAGTTCTTC
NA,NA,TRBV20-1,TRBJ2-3,CSASNNTQYF,TGCAGTGCTTCGAACAATACGCAGTATTTT
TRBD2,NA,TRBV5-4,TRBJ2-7,CASSLLAGALTYEQYF,TGTGCCAGCAGCTTACTAGCGGGAGCACTAACCTACGAGCAGTACTTC
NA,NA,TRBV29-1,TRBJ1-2,CSVPYPTGRDANYGYTF,TGCAGCGTTCCCTACCCGACAGGTCGAGATGCTAACTATGGCTACACCTTC
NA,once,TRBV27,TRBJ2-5,CASSSLDFQETQYF,TGTGCCAGCAGTTCCTTGGACTTCCAAGAGACCCAGTACTTC
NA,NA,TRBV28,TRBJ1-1,CASSSHDSNTEAFF,TGTGCCAGCAGTTCCCACGACAGCAACACTGAAGCTTTCTTT
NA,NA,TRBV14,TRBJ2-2,CASSPSVNTGELFF,TGTGCCAGCAGCCCTAGCGTCAACACCGGGGAGCTGTTTTTT
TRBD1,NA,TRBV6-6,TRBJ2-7,CASTPSPGQGVNEQYF,TGTGCCAGCACACCATCCCCGGGACAGGGGGTGAACGAGCAGTACTTC
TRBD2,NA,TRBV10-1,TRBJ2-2,CASRASGTGELFF,TGCGCCAGCAGGGCTAGCGGTACCGGGGAGCTGTTTTTT
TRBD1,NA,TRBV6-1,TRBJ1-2,CASSEDRGSGYTF,TGTGCCAGCAGTGAAGACAGGGGGTCTGGCTACACCTTC
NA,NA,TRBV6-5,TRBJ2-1,CASRQSYNEQFF,TGTGCCAGCAGACAATCCTACAATGAGCAGTTCTTC
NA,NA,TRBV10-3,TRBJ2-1,CAINGGAGIRLAEQFF,TGTGCCATCAATGGGGGGGCGGGAATCCGCCTCGCAGAGCAGTTCTTC
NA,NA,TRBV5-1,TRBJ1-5,CASSFNGGANQPQHF,TGCGCCAGCAGCTTCAACGGGGGTGCCAATCAGCCCCAGCATTTT
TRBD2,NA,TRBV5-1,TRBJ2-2,CASSLVPGGNTGELFF,TGCGCCAGCAGCTTGGTACCGGGGGGGAACACCGGGGAGCTGTTTTTT
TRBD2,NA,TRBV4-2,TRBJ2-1,CASSQDWTSGRSYNEQFF,TGTGCCAGCAGCCAAGATTGGACTAGCGGGAGGTCCTACAATGAGCAGTTCTTC
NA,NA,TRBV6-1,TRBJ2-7,CASSEGAGFLSLQYF,TGTGCCAGCAGTGAAGGGGCCGGCTTCCTCTCGTTGCAGTACTTC
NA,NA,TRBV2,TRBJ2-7,CASSDGRFSYEQYF,TGTGCCAGCAGTGATGGGCGTTTCTCCTACGAGCAGTACTTC
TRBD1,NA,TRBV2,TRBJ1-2,CASSEGRGRGYGYTF,TGTGCCAGCAGTGAAGGAAGGGGCAGGGGGTATGGCTACACCTTC
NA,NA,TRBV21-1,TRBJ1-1,CASSRQNRDRELNTEAFF,TGTGCCAGCAGCCGACAAAACCGGGACAGGGAATTGAACACTGAAGCTTTCTTT
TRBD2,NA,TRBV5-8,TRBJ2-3,CASSLILAGTDTQYF,TGTGCCAGCAGCTTGATACTAGCGGGAACAGATACGCAGTATTTT
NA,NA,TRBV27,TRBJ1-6,CASSLGQDIYPLHF,TGTGCCAGCAGTTTAGGTCAGGACATATATCCCCTCCACTTT
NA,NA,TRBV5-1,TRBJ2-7,CASSLDFAEKGTYEQYF,TGCGCCAGCAGCTTGGACTTTGCAGAGAAGGGGACCTACGAGCAGTACTTC
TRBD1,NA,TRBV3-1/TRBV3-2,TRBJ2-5,CASSEGQGTLSGAQYF,TGTGCCAGCAGCGAAGGACAGGGGACCCTTTCAGGGGCCCAGTACTTC
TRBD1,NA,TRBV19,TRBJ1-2,CASSVYGTGADGYTF,TGTGCCAGTTCAGTTTACGGGACAGGGGCTGATGGCTACACCTTC
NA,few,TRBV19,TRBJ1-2,CASRPIDKTIYGYTF,TGTGCCAGTAGACCCATTGACAAGACCATCTATGGCTACACCTTC
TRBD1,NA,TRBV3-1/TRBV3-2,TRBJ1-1,CASRFTGAQEAFF,TGTGCCAGCAGGTTTACAGGGGCACAAGAAGCTTTTTTT
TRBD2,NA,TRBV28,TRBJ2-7,CASRTGLAAYEQYF,TGTGCCAGCAGAACGGGACTAGCGGCCTACGAGCAGTACTTC
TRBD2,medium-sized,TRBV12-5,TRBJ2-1,CASGPGGSGRHEQFF,TGTGCTAGTGGCCCGGGGGGTAGCGGGAGGCATGAGCAGTTCTTC
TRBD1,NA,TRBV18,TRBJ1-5,CASSQQGSDQPQHF,TGTGCCAGCTCACAACAGGGGTCCGATCAGCCCCAGCATTTT
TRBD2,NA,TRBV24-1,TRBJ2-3,CATSDTLAGVGADTQYF,TGTGCCACCAGCGACACGTTAGCGGGAGTGGGGGCAGATACGCAGTATTTT
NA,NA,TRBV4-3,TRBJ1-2,CASSQDADSMIYGYTF,TGCGCCAGCAGCCAAGATGCGGACAGTATGATTTATGGCTACACCTTC
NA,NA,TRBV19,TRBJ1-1,CASSHRAGGTEAFF,TGTGCCAGTAGCCACAGGGCGGGGGGCACTGAAGCTTTCTTT
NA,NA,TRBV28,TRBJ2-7,CASGSNYYEQYF,TGTGCCAGCGGGAGCAATTACTACGAGCAGTACTTC
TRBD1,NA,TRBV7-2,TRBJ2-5,CASSLVPGQQETQYF,TGTGCCAGCAGCTTAGTCCCGGGACAGCAAGAGACCCAGTACTTC
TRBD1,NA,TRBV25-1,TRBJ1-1,CASSVSGTGMKAFF,TGTGCCAGCAGTGTGTCCGGGACAGGGATGAAAGCTTTCTTT
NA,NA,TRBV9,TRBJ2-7,CASSGGTAKGGQYF,TGTGCCAGCAGCGGCGGGACAGCTAAGGGGGGGCAGTACTTC
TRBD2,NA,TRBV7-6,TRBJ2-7,CASSSWTSGEQYF,TGTGCCAGCAGCTCCTGGACTAGCGGCGAGCAGTACTTC
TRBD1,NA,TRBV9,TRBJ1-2,CASSGGQGYGYTF,TGTGCCAGCAGCGGGGGACAGGGCTATGGCTACACCTTC
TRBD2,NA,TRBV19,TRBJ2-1,CASSSGLAVNEQFF,TGTGCCAGTAGTTCGGGACTAGCTGTCAATGAGCAGTTCTTC
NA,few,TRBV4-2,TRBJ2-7,CASSQKRFSYEQYF,TGTGCCAGCAGCCAAAAGCGTTTCTCCTACGAGCAGTACTTC
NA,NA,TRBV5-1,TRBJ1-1,CASSLGQAAEAFF,TGCGCCAGCAGCTTGGGACAGGCGGCTGAAGCTTTCTTT
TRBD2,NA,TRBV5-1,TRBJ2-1,CASSLPSGSDYNEQFF,TGCGCCAGCAGCCTACCTAGCGGTTCTGACTACAATGAGCAGTTCTTC
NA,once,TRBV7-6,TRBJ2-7,CASSLSAGTDEQYF,TGTGCCAGCAGCTTATCGGCAGGTACTGACGAGCAGTACTTC
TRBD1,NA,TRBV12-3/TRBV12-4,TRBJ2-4,CASSSSGQVSFTF,TGTGCCAGCAGTTCCTCGGGACAGGTCTCCTTCACCTTC
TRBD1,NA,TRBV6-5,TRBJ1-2,CASSPDREDYGYTF,TGTGCCAGCAGTCCCGACAGGGAGGACTATGGCTACACCTTC
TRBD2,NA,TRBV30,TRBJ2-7,CAWTEGLAGVYEQYF,TGTGCCTGGACCGAGGGGCTAGCGGGGGTCTACGAGCAGTACTTC
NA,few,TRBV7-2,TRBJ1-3,CASRTGGGNTIYF,TGTGCCAGCCGAACCGGAGGTGGAAACACCATATATTTT
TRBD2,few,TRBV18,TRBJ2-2,CASSQLAGDNTGELFF,TGTGCCAGCTCACAACTAGCGGGGGATAACACCGGGGAGCTGTTTTTT